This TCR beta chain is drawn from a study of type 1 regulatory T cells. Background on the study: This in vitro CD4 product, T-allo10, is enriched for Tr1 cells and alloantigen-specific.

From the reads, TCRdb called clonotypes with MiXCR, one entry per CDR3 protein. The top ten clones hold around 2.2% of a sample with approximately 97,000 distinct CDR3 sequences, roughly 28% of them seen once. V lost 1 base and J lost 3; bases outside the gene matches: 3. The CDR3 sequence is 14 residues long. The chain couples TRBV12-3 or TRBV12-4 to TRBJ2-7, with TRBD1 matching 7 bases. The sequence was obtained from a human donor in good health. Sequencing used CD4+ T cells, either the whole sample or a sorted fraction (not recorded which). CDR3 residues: CASSLGGTVYEQYF. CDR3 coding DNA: TGTGCCAGCAGTTTAGGAGGGACAGTCTACGAGCAGTACTTC.